This T cell receptor beta chain was recovered during a study of regulatory T cells in long-lasting Graves disease. Sample time point: newly diagnosed GD, antithyroid drugs for less than 3 months. TCR sequences were obtained from RNA taken from PBMCs. This clonotype was detected ten times or more. The germline CDR1 and CDR2 sequences are SNHLY and FYNNEI. This CDR3 has 14 amino acids. V gave up 4 bases and J gave up 0 bases, with 7 bases separating them. CDR3 regions were amplified by Arm-PCR using iRepertoire HTBI primers to build TCR beta libraries. Original processing notes: Throughout the samples, researchers identified 60 to 70 TRBV and 12 to 15 TRBJ segments. TCRdb itself ran the multiplex PCR reads through MiXCR, one entry per CDR3 protein. The authors' filters were not applied to this entry. This sample has over 450,000 distinct CDR3 sequences, with approximately 12% found just once. Separately, the same data were catalogued under a study of T cells in Graves' hyperthyroidism and ophthalmopathy. From that second work: Patients showing uncontrolled infection, other autoimmune disease, pregnancy or lactation were ineligible. The TCR CDR3 first-round RT-PCR relied on the HTBI primer set.

The sequence derives from a woman in her twenties or thirties with Graves disease. The gene calls are TRBV2 and TRBJ1-5; D is ambiguous. The sample was peripheral blood mononuclear cells (PBMCs), taken at new diagnosis, from a patient treated with antithyroid drugs. The CDR3 DNA sequence: TGTGCCAGCAGTGCTGATTATAGCAATCAGCCCCAGCATTTT. Translating gives CASSADYSNQPQHF.